These T cell receptor beta chains were read from a single sample in a study of CD8 T cells in ankylosing spondylitis. TCRdb re-called the 5' RACE reads through MiXCR, storing one row per CDR3 protein. Here the sample spans some 700,000 distinct CDR3 sequences, around 17% being singletons. Material: blood, either unsorted or a sorted T cell fraction (not recorded which). These receptors were collected from a male donor with ankylosing spondylitis. Both conserved end residues are part of each CDR3. Each record gives: V gene, clone size, D gene, J gene, CDR3 DNA, CDR3 protein. The D gene is left open where the match is weak. Clone size appears in some rows only: once, few, many, or a class for an expanded clone.

>TRBV28|-|-|TRBJ1-5
TGTGCCAGCAGGACAGGTCCTAGCAATCAGCCCCAGCATTTT
CASRTGPSNQPQHF
>TRBV29-1|few|-|TRBJ2-7
TGCAGCGTTGACCACAATCACGAGCAGTACTTC
CSVDHNHEQYF
>TRBV6-2/TRBV6-3|few|-|TRBJ2-2
TGTGCCAGCAGTCCCCCGGAGAAGGGTGGCACCGGGGAGCTGTTTTTT
CASSPPEKGGTGELFF
>TRBV5-1|few|TRBD1|TRBJ2-3
TGCGCCAGCAGAACGACAGGGGCAGATACGCAGTATTTT
CASRTTGADTQYF
>TRBV15|-|-|TRBJ2-7
TGTGCCACCAGCAGAGGGGGGATAGCCTACGAGCAGTACTTC
CATSRGGIAYEQYF
>TRBV15|-|TRBD2|TRBJ2-1
TGTGCCACCAGCACGGGACTAGCGGGAGTTAATGAGCAGTTCTTC
CATSTGLAGVNEQFF
>TRBV5-1|-|-|TRBJ2-2
TGCGCCAGCAGCTTGAAGTTAGCGCCCGCCGGGGAGCTGTTTTTT
CASSLKLAPAGELFF
>TRBV29-1|few|TRBD1|TRBJ1-6
TGCAGCGTCCAGACAGGGGGGAATTCACCCCTCCACTTT
CSVQTGGNSPLHF
>TRBV7-3|-|-|TRBJ2-2
TGTGCCAGCAGCTTAGAGACGGCGAACACCGGGGAGCTGTTTTTT
CASSLETANTGELFF
>TRBV7-3|few|TRBD1|TRBJ2-3
TGTGCCAGCAGCTTAGGCGGACCGGGACAGGGGACCCACGGTACGCAGTATTTT
CASSLGGPGQGTHGTQYF
>TRBV29-1|-|TRBD1|TRBJ1-2
TGCAGCGTTGAAGAAAACGGACAGGGCGGCTATGGCTACACCTTC
CSVEENGQGGYGYTF
>TRBV29-1|many|-|TRBJ2-1
TGCAGCGTTGAAGAATGGCAGGCTGGGGATGAGCAGTTCTTC
CSVEEWQAGDEQFF
>TRBV24-1|-|-|TRBJ2-7
TGTGCCACCAGTGATTTGCGCGAGCAGTACTTC
CATSDLREQYF
>TRBV5-6|-|-|TRBJ1-2
TGTGCCAGCAGCTTCGTAGAACCCCAACACTATGGCTACACCTTC
CASSFVEPQHYGYTF
>TRBV6-2/TRBV6-3|few|-|TRBJ1-5
TGTGCCAGCAGTTACTTTGACTATTATAGCAATCAGCCCCAGCATTTT
CASSYFDYYSNQPQHF
>TRBV7-9|few|TRBD2|TRBJ2-3
TGTGCCAGCAGCCAAGGGACTAGCGGGGGGCTAGATACGCAGTATTTT
CASSQGTSGGLDTQYF
>TRBV6-2/TRBV6-3|-|TRBD2|TRBJ2-5
TGTGCCAGCAGTTTCCCGGGACTAGCGGCAATCCAAGAGACCCAGTACTTC
CASSFPGLAAIQETQYF
>TRBV3-1|few|TRBD1|TRBJ2-1
TGTCTGACCTCCCGGGACAGGTTCTACAATGAGCAGTTCTTC
CLTSRDRFYNEQFF